This T cell receptor (beta chain) was profiled in a study of blood T cell repertoires in COVID-19. About the study: Whether acute or convalescent, the COVID-19 samples came from the United States, Italy and Spain. Sources were T cells, B-cell-depleted T cells, or PBMCs; the material itself was cDNA or gDNA.

Under the authors' procedure: By means of reference gene primer amplification, nucleated cell counts were estimated. TCRdb's copy holds only in-frame clones and misses some; the assay was immunoSEQ multiplex PCR. Clone size and V and J calls were adopted from that table, with D and trimming inferred from the DNA. The sample shows 250,000 to 350,000 clones, about 91% of them seen only once. The sample consisted of peripheral blood. This sequence originates from a woman aged 25 to 39 who had recovered from COVID-19.

CDR3 nucleotide sequence: TGTGCCATCAGTGAGGCCGGGACAGGGGCCCCCGGGGAGCTGTTTTTT. This gives the protein CAISEAGTGAPGELFF. This chain links TRBV10-3 with TRBJ2-2, with 10 bases aligning to TRBD1. The CDR3 extends over 16 amino acids. Germline V lookup: CDR1 ENHRY, CDR2 SYGVKD. Trimming cost V 2 bases and J 6 bases; bases outside gene matches: 6.